This section outlines one T cell receptor beta chain sequence together with its context. Antigen: not known. The source of the sample is a study of T cell responses to AZD1222 COVID-19 vaccine. Whole-study results and caveats: Possibly, clonal diversity was underestimated; donors were largely white British and included more females. Following two doses of AZD1222, Spike-specific TCR breadth and depth rose. Per reports, nearly half of all spike-specific TCRs target regions that are unmutated in variants. Sampling that yielded the repertoires occurred only after the peak T cell response.

This CDR3 comprises 16 residues. The V gene's germline CDR1 is KGHDR and CDR2 SFDVKD. V trimming: 3 bases; J trimming: 7 bases; junction bases outside the gene matches: 13. Profiled with immunoSEQ multiplex PCR; TCRdb holds only in-frame clones, not every one. The table shows about 90,000 clones, with approximately 89% occurring only once. The chain has TRBV24-1 and TRBJ1-1, with 7 nucleotides matching TRBD1. The receptor's source is an adult in good health. Sample: peripheral blood, taken on day 0 of MenACWY control vaccination. The CDR3 loop reads CATSDVRGTAAYEAFF. CDR3 bases: TGTGCCACCAGTGATGTCAGGGGGACCGCGGCATATGAAGCTTTCTTT.